Reported below is one T cell receptor beta chain. Its specificity is unknown. This sample is drawn from a study of beta chain features in type 1 diabetes. The CDR3 spans 15 residues. The V end was cut by 1 base, the J end by 4 bases, with 14 bases between. The germline CDR1 and CDR2 sequences are MDHEN and SYDVKM. The authors reverse transcribed all of the isolated RNA, so sequencing captured expressed TCRB transcripts. Some clones are missing from TCRdb's copy, which holds only in-frame ones; the method was immunoSEQ multiplex PCR. Altogether around 340,000 clones are present, under 8.5% being singletons, with the ten largest covering around 0.44%. Findings of the study overall: VDJ junctions from patients with type 1 diabetes contained fewer insertions and more deletions.

Sequences were obtained from central memory CD4+ T cells from blood. The receptor was derived from a woman under 30 in good health. This chain uses TRBV28 with TRBJ2-7, with D perhaps TRBD2 (5 bases). The CDR3 coding sequence is TGTGCCAGCAGTTTATTTGTGGGAGTATCTTACGAGCAGTACTTC. Its translation: CASSLFVGVSYEQYF.